This entry is about one T cell receptor (beta chain). This CDR3 has 12 residues. CDR1 is SGHTS and CDR2 is YDEGEE in the germline V gene. Trimming took 4 bases from V and 3 from J, leaving 8 bases between them. TCRdb's table, derived via immunoSEQ multiplex PCR, lists solely in-frame clones and lacks some. The top ten hold 30% of the sample, which has tens of thousands of clones, more than 65% seen once. The data were obtained in a study of PD-L1 blockade in urothelial cancer. The genes are TRBV5-8 and TRBJ2-7; D is uncertain. The source material was PBMCs, sampled around atezolizumab (anti-PD-L1) treatment. The receptor was isolated from a man aged 55 to 70 with urothelial cancer. The CDR3 DNA reads TGTGCCAGCAGCCATTCTAACTACGAGCAGTACTTC. Protein product: CASSHSNYEQYF.